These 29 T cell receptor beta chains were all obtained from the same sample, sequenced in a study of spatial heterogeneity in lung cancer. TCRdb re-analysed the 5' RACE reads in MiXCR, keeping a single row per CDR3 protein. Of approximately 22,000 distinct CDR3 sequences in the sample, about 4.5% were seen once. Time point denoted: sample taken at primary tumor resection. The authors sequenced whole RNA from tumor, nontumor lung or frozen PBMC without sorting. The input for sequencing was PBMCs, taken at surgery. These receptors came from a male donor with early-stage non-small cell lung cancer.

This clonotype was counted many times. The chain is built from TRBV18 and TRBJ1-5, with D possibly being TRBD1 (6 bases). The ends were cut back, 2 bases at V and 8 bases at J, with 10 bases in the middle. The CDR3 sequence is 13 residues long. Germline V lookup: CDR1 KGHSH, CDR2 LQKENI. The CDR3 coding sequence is TGTGCCAGCTCACCAAAGGGGGACGAGCCCCAGCATTTT. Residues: CASSPKGDEPQHF.

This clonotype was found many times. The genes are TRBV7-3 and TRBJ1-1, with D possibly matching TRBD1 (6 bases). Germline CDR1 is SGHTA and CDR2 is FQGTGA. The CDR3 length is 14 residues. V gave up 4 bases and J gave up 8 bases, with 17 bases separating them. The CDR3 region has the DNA TGTGCCAGCAGCTCAAAACCCGGACAGACAGAAGCTTTCTTT. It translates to CASSSKPGQTEAFF.

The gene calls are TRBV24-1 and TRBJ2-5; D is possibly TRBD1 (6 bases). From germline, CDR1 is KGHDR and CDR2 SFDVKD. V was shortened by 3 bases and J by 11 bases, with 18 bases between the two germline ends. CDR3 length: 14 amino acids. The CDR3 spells CATSDPSGVPGQYF. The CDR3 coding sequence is TGTGCCACCAGTGATCCGTCAGGGGTACCGGGTCAGTACTTC.

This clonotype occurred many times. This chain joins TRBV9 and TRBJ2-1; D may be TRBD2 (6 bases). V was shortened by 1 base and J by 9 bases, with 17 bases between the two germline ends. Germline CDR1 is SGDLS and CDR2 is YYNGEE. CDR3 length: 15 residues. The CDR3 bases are TGTGCCAGCAGCGTATCGCGAGGGACTTGGGCTGAGCAGTTCTTC. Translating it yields CASSVSRGTWAEQFF.

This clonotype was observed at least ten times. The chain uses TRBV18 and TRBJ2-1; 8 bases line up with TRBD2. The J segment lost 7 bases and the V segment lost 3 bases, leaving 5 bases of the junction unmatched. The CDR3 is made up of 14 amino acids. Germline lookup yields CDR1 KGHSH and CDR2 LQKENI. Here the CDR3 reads CASSPRRGGNEQFF. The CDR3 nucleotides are TGTGCCAGCTCACCCAGGCGCGGGGGGAATGAGCAGTTCTTC.

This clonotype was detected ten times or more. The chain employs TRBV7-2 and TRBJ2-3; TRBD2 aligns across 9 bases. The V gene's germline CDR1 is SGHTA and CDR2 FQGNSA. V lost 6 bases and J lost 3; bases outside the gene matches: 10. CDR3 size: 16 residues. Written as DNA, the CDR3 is TGTGCCAGCAGACCGCCGGGACTAGCCGTGACAGATACGCAGTATTTT. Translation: CASRPPGLAVTDTQYF.

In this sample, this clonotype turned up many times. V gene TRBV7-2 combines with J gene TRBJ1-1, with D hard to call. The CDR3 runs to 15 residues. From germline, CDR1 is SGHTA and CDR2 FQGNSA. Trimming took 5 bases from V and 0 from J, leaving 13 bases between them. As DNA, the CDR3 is TGTGCCAGCAGCCCAAATCAGGCTTTGAACACTGAAGCTTTCTTT. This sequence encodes CASSPNQALNTEAFF.

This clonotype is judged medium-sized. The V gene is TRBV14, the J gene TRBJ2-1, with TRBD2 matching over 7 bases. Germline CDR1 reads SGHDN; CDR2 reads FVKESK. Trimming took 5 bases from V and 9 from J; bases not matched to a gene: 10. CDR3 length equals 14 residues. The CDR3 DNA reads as TGTGCCAGCAGCGCTGGACTAGAAGTTGGTGAGCAGTTCTTC. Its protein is CASSAGLEVGEQFF.

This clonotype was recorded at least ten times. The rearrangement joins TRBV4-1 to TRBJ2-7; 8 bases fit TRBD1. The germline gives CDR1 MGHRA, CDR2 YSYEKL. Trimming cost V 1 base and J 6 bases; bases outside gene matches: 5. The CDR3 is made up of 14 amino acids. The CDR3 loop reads CASSQGAGGGEQYF. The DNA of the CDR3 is TGCGCCAGCAGCCAAGGTGCAGGGGGCGGCGAGCAGTACTTC.

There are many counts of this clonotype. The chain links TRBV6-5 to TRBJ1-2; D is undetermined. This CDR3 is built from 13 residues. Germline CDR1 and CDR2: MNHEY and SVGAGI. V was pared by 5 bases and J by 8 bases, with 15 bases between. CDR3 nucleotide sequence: TGTGCCAGCAGTCAGGCCGGGATGGGAGGCTACACCTTC. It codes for CASSQAGMGGYTF.

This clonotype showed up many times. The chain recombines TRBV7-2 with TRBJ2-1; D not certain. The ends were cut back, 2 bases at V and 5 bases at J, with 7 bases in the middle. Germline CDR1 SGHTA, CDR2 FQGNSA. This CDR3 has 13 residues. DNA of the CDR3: TGTGCCAGCAGCTTATGGCTAAACAATGAGCAGTTCTTC. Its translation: CASSLWLNNEQFF. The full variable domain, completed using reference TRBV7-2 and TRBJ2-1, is GAGVSQSPSNKVTEKGKDVELRCDPISGHTALYWYRQSLGQGLEFLIYFQGNSAPDKSGLPSDRFSAERTGGSVSTLTIQRTQQEDSAVYLCASSLWLNNEQFFGPGTRLTVL.

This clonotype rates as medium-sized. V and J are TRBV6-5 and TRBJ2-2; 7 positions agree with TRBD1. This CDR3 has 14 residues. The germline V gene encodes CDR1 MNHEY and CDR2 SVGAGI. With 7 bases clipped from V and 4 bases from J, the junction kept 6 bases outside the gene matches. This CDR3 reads CASIETGTTGELFF. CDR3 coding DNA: TGTGCCAGCATCGAGACAGGGACCACCGGGGAGCTGTTTTTT.

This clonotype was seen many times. The CDR3 sequence is CASSGLALKETQYF. For the CDR3, the DNA is TGTGCCAGCAGTGGACTAGCACTCAAAGAGACCCAGTACTTC. V usage is TRBV2 and J usage is TRBJ2-5; 7 nucleotides agree with TRBD2. CDR3 length: 14 residues. Germline V lookup: CDR1 SNHLY, CDR2 FYNNEI. The ends lost 4 bases at V and 3 bases at J; junction bases unmatched: 5.

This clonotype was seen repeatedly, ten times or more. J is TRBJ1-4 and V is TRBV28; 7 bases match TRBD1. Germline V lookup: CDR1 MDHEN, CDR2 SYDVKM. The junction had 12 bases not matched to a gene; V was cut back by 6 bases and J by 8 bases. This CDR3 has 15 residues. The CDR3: CASRGGNRGTEKLFF. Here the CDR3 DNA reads TGTGCCAGCAGAGGGGGGAACAGGGGCACAGAAAAACTGTTTTTT.

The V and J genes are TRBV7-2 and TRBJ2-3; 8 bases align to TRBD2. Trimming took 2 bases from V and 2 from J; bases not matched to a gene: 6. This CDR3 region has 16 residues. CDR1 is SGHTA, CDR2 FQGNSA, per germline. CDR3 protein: CASSLSRGATTDTQYF. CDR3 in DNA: TGTGCCAGCAGCTTATCGCGGGGGGCCACCACAGATACGCAGTATTTT.

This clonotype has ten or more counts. The DNA for the CDR3 is TGTGCCAGCAGCTTGTCGTCTAGCGGGGGGCCCGCGGGGACCCAGTACTTC. This sequence encodes CASSLSSSGGPAGTQYF. The V and J genes are TRBV5-4 and TRBJ2-5, with 11 bases identical to TRBD2. Germline-derived CDR1 and CDR2 are SGHNT and YYREEE (reference sequence). The V gene end was trimmed by 1 base and the J gene end by 7 bases; junction bases not matched to a gene: 12. The CDR3 length is 17 residues. The whole variable domain, remainder taken from reference TRBV5-4 and TRBJ2-5, is ETGVTQSPTHLIKTRGQQVTLRCSSQSGHNTVSWYQQALGQGPQFIFQYYREEENGRGNFPPRFSGLQFPNYSSELNVNALELDDSALYLCASSLSSSGGPAGTQYFGPGTRLLVL.

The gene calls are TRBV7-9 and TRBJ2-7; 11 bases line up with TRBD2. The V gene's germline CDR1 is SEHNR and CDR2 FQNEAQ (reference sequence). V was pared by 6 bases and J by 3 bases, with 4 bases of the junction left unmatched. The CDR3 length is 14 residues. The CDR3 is CASSAGTSGYEQYF. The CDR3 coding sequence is TGTGCCAGCAGTGCCGGGACTAGCGGCTACGAGCAGTACTTC.

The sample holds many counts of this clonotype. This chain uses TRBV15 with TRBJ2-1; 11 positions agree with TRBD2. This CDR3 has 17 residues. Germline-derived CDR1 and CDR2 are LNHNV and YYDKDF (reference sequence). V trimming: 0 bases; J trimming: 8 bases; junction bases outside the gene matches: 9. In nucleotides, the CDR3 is TGTGCCACCAGCAGAGATTCCCGGACTAGCGGGCGGTATGAGCAGTTCTTC. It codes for CATSRDSRTSGRYEQFF.

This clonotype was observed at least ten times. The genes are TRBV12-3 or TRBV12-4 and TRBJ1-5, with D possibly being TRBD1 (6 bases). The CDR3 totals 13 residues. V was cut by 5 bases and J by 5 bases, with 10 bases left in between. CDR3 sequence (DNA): TGTGCCAGCAGTAGGAGGGGGGATCAGCCCCAGCATTTT. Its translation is CASSRRGDQPQHF.

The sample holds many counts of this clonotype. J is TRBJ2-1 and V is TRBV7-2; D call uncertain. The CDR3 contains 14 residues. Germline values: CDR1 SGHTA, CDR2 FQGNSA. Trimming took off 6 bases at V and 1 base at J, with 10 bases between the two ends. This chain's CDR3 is CASRPSRSYNEQFF. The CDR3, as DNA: TGTGCCAGCAGGCCCAGTCGGTCCTACAATGAGCAGTTCTTC.

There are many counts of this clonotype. The CDR3 region is CATNTGQGYTEAFF. CDR3 nucleotide sequence: TGTGCCACGAATACGGGACAGGGTTACACTGAAGCTTTCTTT. V is TRBV15 and J is TRBJ1-1; 9 bases line up with TRBD1. V was pared by 9 bases and J by 3 bases, with 8 bases of the junction left unmatched. CDR3 length equals 14 residues. CDR1 is LNHNV, CDR2 YYDKDF, per germline (reference sequence). Using reference TRBV15 and TRBJ1-1 for the parts outside the CDR3, the full variable domain is DAMVIQNPRYQVTQFGKPVTLSCSQTLNHNVMYWYQQKSSQAPKLLFHYYDKDFNNEADTPDNFQSRRPNTSFCFLDIRSPGLGDTAMYLCATNTGQGYTEAFFGQGTRLTVV.

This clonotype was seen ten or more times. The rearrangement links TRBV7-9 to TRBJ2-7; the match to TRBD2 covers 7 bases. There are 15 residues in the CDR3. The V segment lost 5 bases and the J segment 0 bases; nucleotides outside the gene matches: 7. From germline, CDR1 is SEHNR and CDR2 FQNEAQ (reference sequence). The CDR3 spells CASSLSAGSSYEQYF. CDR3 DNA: TGTGCCAGCAGCCTGTCAGCGGGGAGCTCCTACGAGCAGTACTTC.

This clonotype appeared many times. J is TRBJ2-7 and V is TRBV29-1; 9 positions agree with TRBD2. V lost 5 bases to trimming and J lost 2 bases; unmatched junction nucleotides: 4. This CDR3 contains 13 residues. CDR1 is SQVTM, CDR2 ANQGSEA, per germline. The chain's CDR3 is CSVLASGTYEQYF. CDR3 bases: TGCAGCGTTTTGGCTAGCGGGACCTACGAGCAGTACTTC.

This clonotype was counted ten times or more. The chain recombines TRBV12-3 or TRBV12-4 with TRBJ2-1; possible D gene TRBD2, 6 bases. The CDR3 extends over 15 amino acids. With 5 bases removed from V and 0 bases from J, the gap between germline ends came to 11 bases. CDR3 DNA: TGTGCCAGCAGTCTTCGAGCGGGCTCCTACAATGAGCAGTTCTTC. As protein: CASSLRAGSYNEQFF.

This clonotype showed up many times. This CDR3 reads CSATTGGVETQYF. The DNA of the CDR3 is TGCAGTGCTACTACGGGAGGGGTCGAGACCCAGTACTTC. The chain combines TRBV20-1 with TRBJ2-5; 8 nucleotides match TRBD2. Germline V lookup: CDR1 DFQATT, CDR2 SNEGSKA (reference sequence). The CDR3 totals 13 residues. The J segment lost 5 bases and the V segment lost 4 bases, leaving 6 bases of the junction unmatched.

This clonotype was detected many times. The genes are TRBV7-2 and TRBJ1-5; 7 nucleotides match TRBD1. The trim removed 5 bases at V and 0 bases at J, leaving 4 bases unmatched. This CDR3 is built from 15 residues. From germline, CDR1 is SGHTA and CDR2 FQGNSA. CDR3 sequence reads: CASSRTGDSNQPQHF. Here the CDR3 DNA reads TGTGCCAGCAGCCGGACAGGTGATAGCAATCAGCCCCAGCATTTT.

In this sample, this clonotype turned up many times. CDR3 nucleotides: TGCAGCGTGCAGGGGACGTACTACGAGCAGTACTTC. It is translated as CSVQGTYYEQYF. The gene calls are TRBV29-1 and TRBJ2-7; a weak D match, TRBD1 (6 bases). Germline lookup yields CDR1 SQVTM and CDR2 ANQGSEA. The CDR3 length is 12 residues. V lost 6 bases to trimming and J lost 3 bases, with 12 bases between them.

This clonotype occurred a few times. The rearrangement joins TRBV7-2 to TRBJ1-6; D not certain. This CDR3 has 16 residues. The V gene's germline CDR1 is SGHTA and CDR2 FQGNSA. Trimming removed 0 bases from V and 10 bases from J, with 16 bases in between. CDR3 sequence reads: CASSLAMGGLGSPLHF. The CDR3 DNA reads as TGTGCCAGCAGCTTAGCGATGGGAGGGCTCGGGTCACCCCTCCACTTT.

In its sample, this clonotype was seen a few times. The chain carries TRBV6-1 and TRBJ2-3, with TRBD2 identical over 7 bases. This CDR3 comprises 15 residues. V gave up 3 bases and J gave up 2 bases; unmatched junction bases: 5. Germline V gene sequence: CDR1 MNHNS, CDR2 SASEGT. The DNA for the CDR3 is TGTGCCAGCAGTGAGCTGGGGGGGGACACAGATACGCAGTATTTT. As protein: CASSELGGDTDTQYF.